The T cell receptor beta chain described here comes from a study of shared clonotypes between healthy human individuals. This CDR3 has 15 amino acids. Per the germline V gene, CDR1 is LGHNA and CDR2 is YSLEER. The germline V and J ends were trimmed by 0 bases and 7 bases, with 15 bases remaining between them. Using immunoSEQ multiplex PCR, the repertoire was profiled, and TCRdb retains in-frame clones only, with some absent. Of 2,500,000 or so clones listed, roughly 93% are singletons. The sample taken for sequencing was naive CD4+ T cells from PBMCs. As to subset: CD45RA+ positively selected. The chain recombines TRBV4-3 with TRBJ1-2; D remains ambiguous. This clonotype was sampled from a man younger than 35 in good health. Some clones in this sample may be carry-over from other donors' samples. The CDR3 DNA sequence: TGCGCCAGCAGCCAAGAATTGAGGACGCATCTTGGCTACACCTTC. Its protein product is CASSQELRTHLGYTF.